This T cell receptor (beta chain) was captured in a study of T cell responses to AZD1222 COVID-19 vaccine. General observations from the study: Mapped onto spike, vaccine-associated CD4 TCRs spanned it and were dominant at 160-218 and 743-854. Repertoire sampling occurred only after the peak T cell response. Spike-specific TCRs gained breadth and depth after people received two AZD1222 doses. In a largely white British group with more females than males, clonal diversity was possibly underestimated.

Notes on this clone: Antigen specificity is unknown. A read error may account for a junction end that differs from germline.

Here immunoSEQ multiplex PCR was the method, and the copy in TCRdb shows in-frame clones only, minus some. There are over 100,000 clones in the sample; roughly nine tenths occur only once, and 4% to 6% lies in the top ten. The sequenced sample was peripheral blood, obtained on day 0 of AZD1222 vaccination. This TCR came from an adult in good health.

The CDR3 DNA is TGTGCCAGCAGCTTAGCTGGAGCGACAGGGGGGTCTTTT. This encodes CASSLAGATGGSF. The rearrangement uses TRBV11-1 and TRBJ2-3; TRBD1 agrees at 9 bases. This CDR3 is 13 amino acids long. Germline V gene data show CDR1 as SGHAT and CDR2 as FQDESV (reference sequence).